These T cell receptor beta chains were read from a single sample in a study of T cells after yellow fever vaccination. TCRdb recomputed calls from the 5' RACE reads with MiXCR, one row per CDR3 protein. The sample carries under 300,000 distinct CDR3 sequences, less than 8.5% recorded once. The sequencing used CD4+ T cells sorted from PBMCs, collected 15 days after the yellow fever booster vaccination. The receptors were gathered from a man under 40 who received the YFV17D yellow fever vaccine. The CDR3 runs from the conserved cysteine through the conserved F or W.

TRBJ2-2 | TRBV5-6 | CASSPRGGGELFF
TRBJ1-1 | TRBV2 | CASISHRDTEAFF
TRBJ2-6 | TRBV18 | CASSQGLAGVQSGANVLTF
TRBJ2-1 | TRBV7-2 | CASSLASGVRGDEQFF
TRBJ2-5 | TRBV27 | CASSLWATGAETQYF
TRBJ2-5 | TRBV7-2 | CASSLVPLETQYF
TRBJ1-4 | TRBV15 | CATSTGRANEKLFF
TRBJ2-7 | TRBV20-1 | CSARVQLRGGEQYF
TRBJ1-1 | TRBV18 | CASSPDLNTEAFF
TRBJ1-3 | TRBV3-1 | CASGGNTIYF
TRBJ2-5 | TRBV19 | CASSNGRQPLQETQYF
TRBJ2-1 | TRBV6-5 | CASSYFEYRGLPSYNEQFF
TRBJ2-2 | TRBV18 | CASSDANTGELFF
TRBJ2-7 | TRBV20-1 | CSATRAAGEQYF
TRBJ2-1 | TRBV20-1 | CSARPRRDIGHNEQFF
TRBJ2-7 | TRBV18 | CASSQTLAGGGYEQYF
TRBJ2-5 | TRBV7-2 | CASSFGRQQETQYF
TRBJ2-1 | TRBV5-1 | CASSQGLSGSSYNEQFF
TRBJ2-5 | TRBV5-1 | CASSFGGGTETQYF
TRBJ1-5 | TRBV30 | CAWRHGTSQPQHF
TRBJ2-1 | TRBV5-1 | CASSLGQGEQFF
TRBJ2-2 | TRBV5-1 | CASSLALQGHTGELFF
TRBJ2-7 | TRBV10-3 | CAIRPTGEAPGEQYF
TRBJ2-5 | TRBV3-1 | CASSQVLAQETQYF
TRBJ1-5 | TRBV5-5 | CASSFTANQPQHF
TRBJ2-3 | TRBV7-9 | CASSLDSTPDTQYF
TRBJ2-5 | TRBV4-3 | CASSQVGSSQETQYF
TRBJ2-5 | TRBV7-2 | CASSLAPGLAGDPETQYF
TRBJ1-1 | TRBV20-1 | CSARKTTMPEAFF
TRBJ2-7 | TRBV11-2 | CASSLEAFTGNEQYF
TRBJ2-5 | TRBV5-1 | CASSSKTGQETQYF
TRBJ2-3 | TRBV7-9 | CASSNLAGRSDTQYF
TRBJ2-1 | TRBV20-1 | CSARGPLAGVREQFF
TRBJ2-5 | TRBV5-1 | CASYRDSHLETQYF
TRBJ2-1 | TRBV24-1 | CATFVSGESYNEQFF
TRBJ1-5 | TRBV12-3/TRBV12-4 | CASSFSVNQPQHF
TRBJ2-2 | TRBV20-1 | CSARGSKTGELFF
TRBJ2-3 | TRBV7-9 | CASSLELAASTDTQYF
TRBJ2-7 | TRBV20-1 | CSPGQGTSSYEQYF
TRBJ2-7 | TRBV5-1 | CASSRTGTSVSEQYF
TRBJ1-4 | TRBV7-6 | CASSRAGEKLFF
TRBJ2-1 | TRBV4-3 | CASSPPPALWEVEQFF
TRBJ2-5 | TRBV21-1 | CASSSQGGRRVNRFQETQYF
TRBJ2-5 | TRBV18 | CASSPSRDRGDQTQYF
TRBJ2-2 | TRBV20-1 | CSARGGPRPGELFF
TRBJ2-4 | TRBV20-1 | CSAPDRGAKNIQYF
TRBJ1-1 | TRBV5-5 | CASSLVWDTEYEAFF
TRBJ2-2 | TRBV19 | CASIETGRTGELFF
TRBJ2-2 | TRBV28 | CASSTYRDTGELFF
TRBJ1-1 | TRBV5-1 | CASSLESGRNTEAFF